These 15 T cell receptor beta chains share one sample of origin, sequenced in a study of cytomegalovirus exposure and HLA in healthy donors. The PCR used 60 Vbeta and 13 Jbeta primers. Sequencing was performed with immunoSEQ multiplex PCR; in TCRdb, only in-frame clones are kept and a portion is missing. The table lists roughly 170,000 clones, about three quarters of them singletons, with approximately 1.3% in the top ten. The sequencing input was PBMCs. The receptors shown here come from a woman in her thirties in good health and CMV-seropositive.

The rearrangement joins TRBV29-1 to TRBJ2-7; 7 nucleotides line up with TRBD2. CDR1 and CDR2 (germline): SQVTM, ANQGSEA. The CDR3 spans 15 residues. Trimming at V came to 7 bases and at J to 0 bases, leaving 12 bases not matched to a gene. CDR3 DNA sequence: TGCAGCGCTGTGCCGATTAGCGGGTCCTCCTACGAGCAGTACTTC. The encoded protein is CSAVPISGSSYEQYF.

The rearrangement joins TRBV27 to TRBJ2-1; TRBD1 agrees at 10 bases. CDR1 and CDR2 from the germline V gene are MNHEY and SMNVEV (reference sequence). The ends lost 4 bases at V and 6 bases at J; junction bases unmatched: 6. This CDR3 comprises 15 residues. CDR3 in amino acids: CASSSGTGVSNEQFF. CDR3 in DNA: TGTGCCAGCAGTTCGGGGACAGGGGTTAGCAATGAGCAGTTCTTC.

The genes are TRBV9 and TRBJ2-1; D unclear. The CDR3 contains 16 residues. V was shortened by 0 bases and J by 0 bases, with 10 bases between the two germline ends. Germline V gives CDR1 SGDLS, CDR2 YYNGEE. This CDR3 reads CASSVGWSSSYNEQFF. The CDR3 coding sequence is TGTGCCAGCAGCGTAGGGTGGAGTAGCTCCTACAATGAGCAGTTCTTC.

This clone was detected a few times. CDR3 sequence (DNA): TGTGCCAGCAGCAATACAGGGGGCATGCAGCCCCAGCATTTT. It is translated as CASSNTGGMQPQHF. J is TRBJ1-5 and V is TRBV25-1, with TRBD1 matching over 9 bases. The CDR3 consists of 14 residues. Germline-derived CDR1 and CDR2 are MGHDK and SYGVNS. Trimming removed 6 bases from V and 7 bases from J; junction bases left unmatched: 7.

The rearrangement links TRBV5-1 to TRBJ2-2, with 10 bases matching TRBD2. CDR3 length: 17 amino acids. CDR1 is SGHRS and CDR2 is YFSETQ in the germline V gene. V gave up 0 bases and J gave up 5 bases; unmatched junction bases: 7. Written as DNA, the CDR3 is TGCGCCAGCAGCTTGGCTCTTGAGCGGGAGGGAACCGGGGAGCTGTTTTTT. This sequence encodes CASSLALEREGTGELFF. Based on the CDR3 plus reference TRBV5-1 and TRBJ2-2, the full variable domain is KAGVTQTPRYLIKTRGQQVTLSCSPISGHRSVSWYQQTPGQGLQFLFEYFSETQRNKGNFPGRFSGRQFSNSRSEMNVSTLELGDSALYLCASSLALEREGTGELFFGEGSRLTVL.

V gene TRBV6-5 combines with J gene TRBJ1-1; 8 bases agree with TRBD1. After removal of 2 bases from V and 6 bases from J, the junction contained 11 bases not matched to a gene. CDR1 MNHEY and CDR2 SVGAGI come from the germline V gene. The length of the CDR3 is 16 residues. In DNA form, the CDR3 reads TGTGCCAGCAGTTACCGGCAGGGGGCAGTTCTCGCTGAAGCTTTCTTT. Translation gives CASSYRQGAVLAEAFF.

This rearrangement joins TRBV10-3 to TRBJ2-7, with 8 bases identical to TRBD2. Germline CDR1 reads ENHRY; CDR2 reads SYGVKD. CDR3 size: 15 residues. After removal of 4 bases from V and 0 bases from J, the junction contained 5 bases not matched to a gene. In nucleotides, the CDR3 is TGTGCCATCAGTGCTAAACTAGCGGACTCCTACGAGCAGTACTTC. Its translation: CAISAKLADSYEQYF.

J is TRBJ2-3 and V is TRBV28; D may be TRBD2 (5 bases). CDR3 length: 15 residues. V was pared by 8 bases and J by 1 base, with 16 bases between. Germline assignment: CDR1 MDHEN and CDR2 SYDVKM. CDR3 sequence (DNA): TGTGCCAGCGTAGTAAAGGACGGGGGCACAGATACGCAGTATTTT. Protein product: CASVVKDGGTDTQYF.

The CDR3 sequence: CASSSPARGRNEQYF. CDR3 bases: TGTGCCAGCAGTTCTCCTGCGAGAGGTCGCAACGAGCAGTACTTC. The V call is TRBV28, the J call TRBJ2-7; D is unresolved. Germline values: CDR1 MDHEN, CDR2 SYDVKM. Trimming stripped 4 bases from V and 5 bases from J, with 18 bases between. CDR3 length: 15 amino acids. Combining the CDR3 with reference TRBV28 and TRBJ2-7 gives the whole variable domain DVKVTQSSRYLVKRTGEKVFLECVQDMDHENMFWYRQDPGLGLRLIYFSYDVKMKEKGDIPEGYSVSREKKERFSLILESASTNQTSMYLCASSSPARGRNEQYFGPGTRLTVT.

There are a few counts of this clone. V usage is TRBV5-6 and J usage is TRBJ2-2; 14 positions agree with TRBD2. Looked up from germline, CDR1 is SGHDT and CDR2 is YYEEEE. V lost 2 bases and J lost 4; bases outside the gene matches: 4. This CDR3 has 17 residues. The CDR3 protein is CASSFGLAGGLTGELFF. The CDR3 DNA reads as TGTGCCAGCAGCTTCGGACTAGCGGGAGGTCTCACCGGGGAGCTGTTTTTT.

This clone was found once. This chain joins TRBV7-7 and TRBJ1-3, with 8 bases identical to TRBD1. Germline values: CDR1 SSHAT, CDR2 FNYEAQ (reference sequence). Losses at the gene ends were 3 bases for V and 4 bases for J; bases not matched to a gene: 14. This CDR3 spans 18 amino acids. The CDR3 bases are TGTGCCAGCAGCTTGAGGTCTCCGGGACAGGTTACAGGAAACACCATATATTTT. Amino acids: CASSLRSPGQVTGNTIYF.

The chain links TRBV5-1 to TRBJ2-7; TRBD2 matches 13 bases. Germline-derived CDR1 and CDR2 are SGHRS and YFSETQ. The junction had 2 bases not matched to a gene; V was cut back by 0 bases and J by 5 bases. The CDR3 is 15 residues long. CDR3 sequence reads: CASSLVLAGGNEQYF. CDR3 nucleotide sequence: TGCGCCAGCAGCTTGGTACTAGCGGGAGGGAACGAGCAGTACTTC.

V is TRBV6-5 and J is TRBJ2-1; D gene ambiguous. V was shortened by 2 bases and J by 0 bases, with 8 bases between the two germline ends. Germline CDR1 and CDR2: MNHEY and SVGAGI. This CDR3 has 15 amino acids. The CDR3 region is CASSYGRSSYNEQFF. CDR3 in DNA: TGTGCCAGCAGTTACGGCAGAAGCTCCTACAATGAGCAGTTCTTC.

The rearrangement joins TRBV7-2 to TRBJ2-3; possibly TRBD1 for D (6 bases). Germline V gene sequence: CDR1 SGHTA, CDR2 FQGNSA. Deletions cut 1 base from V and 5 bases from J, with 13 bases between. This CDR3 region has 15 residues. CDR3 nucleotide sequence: TGTGCCAGCAGCTTAGTGCGGCAAGGGGGAGATACGCAGTATTTT. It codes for CASSLVRQGGDTQYF.

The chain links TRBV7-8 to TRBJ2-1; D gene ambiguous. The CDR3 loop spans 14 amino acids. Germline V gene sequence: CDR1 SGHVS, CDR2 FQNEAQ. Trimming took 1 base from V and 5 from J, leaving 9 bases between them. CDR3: CASSLGGRDNEQFF. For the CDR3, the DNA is TGTGCCAGCAGCTTAGGAGGTAGAGACAATGAGCAGTTCTTC.